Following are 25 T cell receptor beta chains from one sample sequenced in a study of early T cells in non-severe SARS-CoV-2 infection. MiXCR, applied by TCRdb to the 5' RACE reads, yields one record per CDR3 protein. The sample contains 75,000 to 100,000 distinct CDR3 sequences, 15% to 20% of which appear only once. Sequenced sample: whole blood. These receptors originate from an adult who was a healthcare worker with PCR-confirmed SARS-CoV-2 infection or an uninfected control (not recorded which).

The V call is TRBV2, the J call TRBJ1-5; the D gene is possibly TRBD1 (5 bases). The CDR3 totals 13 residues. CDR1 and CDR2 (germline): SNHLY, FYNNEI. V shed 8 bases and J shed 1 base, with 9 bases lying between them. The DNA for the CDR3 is TGTGCCAGCGGTTGGGGGAGCAATCAGCCCCAGCATTTT. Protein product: CASGWGSNQPQHF.

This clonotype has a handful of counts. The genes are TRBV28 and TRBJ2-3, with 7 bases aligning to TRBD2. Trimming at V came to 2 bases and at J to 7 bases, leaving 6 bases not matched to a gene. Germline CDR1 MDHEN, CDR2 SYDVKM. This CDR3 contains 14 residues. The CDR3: CASSLAGDMNTQYF. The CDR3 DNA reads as TGTGCCAGCAGTTTAGCGGGAGATATGAATACGCAGTATTTT.

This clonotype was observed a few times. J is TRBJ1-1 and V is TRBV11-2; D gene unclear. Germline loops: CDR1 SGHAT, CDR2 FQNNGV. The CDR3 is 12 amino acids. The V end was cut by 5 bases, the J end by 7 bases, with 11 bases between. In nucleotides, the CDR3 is TGTGCCAGCAGCCCAAAGAGCGATGAAGCTTTCTTT. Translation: CASSPKSDEAFF.

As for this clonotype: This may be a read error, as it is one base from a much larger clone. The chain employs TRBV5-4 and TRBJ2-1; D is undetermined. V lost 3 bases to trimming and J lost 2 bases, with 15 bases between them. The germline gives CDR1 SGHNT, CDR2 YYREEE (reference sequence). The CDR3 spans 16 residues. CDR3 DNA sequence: TGTGCCAGCAGCTCCGCCGAAAGGGCGCCCTACAATGAGCAGTTCTTC. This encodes CASSSAERAPYNEQFF.

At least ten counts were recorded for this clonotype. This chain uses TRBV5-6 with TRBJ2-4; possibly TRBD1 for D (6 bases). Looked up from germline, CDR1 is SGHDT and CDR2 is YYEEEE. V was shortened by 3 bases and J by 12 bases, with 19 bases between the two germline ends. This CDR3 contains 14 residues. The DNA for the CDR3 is TGTGCCAGCAGCTCCCGCTCTCTGGGGGCAGGTCAGTACTTC. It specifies CASSSRSLGAGQYF.

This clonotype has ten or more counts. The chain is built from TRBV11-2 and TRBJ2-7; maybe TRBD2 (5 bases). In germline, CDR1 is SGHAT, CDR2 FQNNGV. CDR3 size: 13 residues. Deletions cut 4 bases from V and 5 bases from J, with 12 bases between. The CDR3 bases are TGTGCCAGCAGCTCGAAGGCGGGTAACGAGCAGTACTTC. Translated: CASSSKAGNEQYF. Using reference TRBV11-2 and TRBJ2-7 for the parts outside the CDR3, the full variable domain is EAGVAQSPRYKIIEKRQSVAFWCNPISGHATLYWYQQILGQGPKLLIQFQNNGVVDDSQLPKDRFSAERLKGVDSTLKIQPAKLEDSAVYLCASSSKAGNEQYFGPGTRLTVT.

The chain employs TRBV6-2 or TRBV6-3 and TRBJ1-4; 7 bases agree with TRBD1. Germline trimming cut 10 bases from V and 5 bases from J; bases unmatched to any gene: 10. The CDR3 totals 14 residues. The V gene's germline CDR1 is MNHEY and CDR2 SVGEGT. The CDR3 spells CANSSGTENEKLFF. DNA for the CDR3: TGTGCCAACAGCTCCGGGACAGAGAATGAAAAACTGTTTTTT.

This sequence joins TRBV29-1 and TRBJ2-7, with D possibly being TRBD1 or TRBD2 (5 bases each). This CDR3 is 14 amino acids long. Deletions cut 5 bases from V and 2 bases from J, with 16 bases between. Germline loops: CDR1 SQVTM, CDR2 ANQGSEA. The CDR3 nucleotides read TGCAGCGTTTCCGGGACCTTCCTTCCCTACGAGCAGTACTTC. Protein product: CSVSGTFLPYEQYF.

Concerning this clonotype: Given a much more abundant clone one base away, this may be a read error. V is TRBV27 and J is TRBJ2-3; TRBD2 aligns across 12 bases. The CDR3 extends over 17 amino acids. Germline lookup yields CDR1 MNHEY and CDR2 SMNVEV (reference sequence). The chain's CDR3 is CASSLSTSGGPTDTKYF. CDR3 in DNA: TGTGCCAGCAGTTTATCGACTAGCGGGGGTCCCACAGATACGAAGTATTTT.

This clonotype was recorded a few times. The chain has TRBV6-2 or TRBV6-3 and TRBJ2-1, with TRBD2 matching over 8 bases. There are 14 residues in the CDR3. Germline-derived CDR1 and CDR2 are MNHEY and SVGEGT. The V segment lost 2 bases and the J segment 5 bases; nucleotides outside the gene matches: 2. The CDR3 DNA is TGTGCCAGCAGTTACACGCGGGGGGACAATGAGCAGTTCTTC. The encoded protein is CASSYTRGDNEQFF.

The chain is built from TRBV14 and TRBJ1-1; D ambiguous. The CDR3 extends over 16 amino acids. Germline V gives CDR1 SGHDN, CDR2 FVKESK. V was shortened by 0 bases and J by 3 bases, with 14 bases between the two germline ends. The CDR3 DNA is TGTGCCAGCAGCCAAGAAGGAGGGAGGTGGGACACTGAAGCTTTCTTT. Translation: CASSQEGGRWDTEAFF.

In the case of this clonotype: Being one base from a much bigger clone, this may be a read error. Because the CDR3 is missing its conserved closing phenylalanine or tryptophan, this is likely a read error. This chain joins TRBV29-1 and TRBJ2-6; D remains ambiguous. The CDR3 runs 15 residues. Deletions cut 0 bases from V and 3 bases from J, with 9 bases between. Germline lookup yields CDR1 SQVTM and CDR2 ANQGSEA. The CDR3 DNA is TGCAGCGTTGAAGAGGCGGTTTATGGGGCCAACGTCCTGACTCTC. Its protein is CSVEEAVYGANVLTL.

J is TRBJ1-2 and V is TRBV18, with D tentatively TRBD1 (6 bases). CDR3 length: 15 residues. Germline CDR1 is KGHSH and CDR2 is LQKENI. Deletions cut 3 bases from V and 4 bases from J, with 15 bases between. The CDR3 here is CASSPAGATPYGYTF. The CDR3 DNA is TGTGCCAGCTCACCGGCGGGGGCTACCCCCTATGGCTACACCTTC.

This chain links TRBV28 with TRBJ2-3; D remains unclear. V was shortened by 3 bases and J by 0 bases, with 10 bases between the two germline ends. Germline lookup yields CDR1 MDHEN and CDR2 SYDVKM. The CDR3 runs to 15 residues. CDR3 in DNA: TGTGCCAGCAGTTTCGAACTTGGAAGCACAGATACGCAGTATTTT. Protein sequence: CASSFELGSTDTQYF.

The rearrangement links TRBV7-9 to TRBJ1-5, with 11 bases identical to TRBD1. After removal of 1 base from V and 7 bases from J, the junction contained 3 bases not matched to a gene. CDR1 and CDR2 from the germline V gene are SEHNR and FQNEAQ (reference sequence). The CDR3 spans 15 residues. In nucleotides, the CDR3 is TGTGCCAGCAGCTTAGATGGGACAGGGGGACAGCCCCAGCATTTT. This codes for CASSLDGTGGQPQHF.

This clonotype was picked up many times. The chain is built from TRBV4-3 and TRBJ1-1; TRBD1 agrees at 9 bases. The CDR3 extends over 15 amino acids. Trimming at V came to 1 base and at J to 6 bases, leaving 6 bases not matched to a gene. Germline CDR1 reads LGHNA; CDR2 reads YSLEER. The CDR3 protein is CASSQATGGQAEAFF. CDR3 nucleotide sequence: TGCGCCAGCAGCCAAGCAACAGGGGGCCAAGCTGAAGCTTTCTTT.

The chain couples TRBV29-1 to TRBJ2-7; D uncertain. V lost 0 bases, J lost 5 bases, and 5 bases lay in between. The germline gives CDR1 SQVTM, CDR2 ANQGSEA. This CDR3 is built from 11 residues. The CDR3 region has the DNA TGCAGCGTTGAAGATTCTAACGAGCAGTACTTC. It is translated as CSVEDSNEQYF.

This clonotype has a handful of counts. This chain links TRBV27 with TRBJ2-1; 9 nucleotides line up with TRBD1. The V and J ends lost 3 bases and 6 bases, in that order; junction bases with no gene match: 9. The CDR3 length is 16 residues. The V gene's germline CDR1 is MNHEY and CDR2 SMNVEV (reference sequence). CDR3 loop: CASSFPRDREPNEQFF. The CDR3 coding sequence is TGTGCCAGCAGTTTCCCACGGGACAGGGAGCCCAATGAGCAGTTCTTC.

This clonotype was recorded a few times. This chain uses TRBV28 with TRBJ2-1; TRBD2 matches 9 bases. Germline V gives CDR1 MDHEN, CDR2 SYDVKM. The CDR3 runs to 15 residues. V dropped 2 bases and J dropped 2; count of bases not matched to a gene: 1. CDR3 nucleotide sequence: TGTGCCAGCAGTTTAATAGCGGGAGCCTACAATGAGCAGTTCTTC. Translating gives CASSLIAGAYNEQFF.

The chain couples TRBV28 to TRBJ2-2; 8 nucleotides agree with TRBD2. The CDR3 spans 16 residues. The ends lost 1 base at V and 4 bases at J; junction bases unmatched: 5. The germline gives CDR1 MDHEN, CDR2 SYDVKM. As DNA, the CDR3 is TGTGCCAGCAGTTTATTGGGACTAGGTATCACCGGGGAGCTGTTTTTT. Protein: CASSLLGLGITGELFF.

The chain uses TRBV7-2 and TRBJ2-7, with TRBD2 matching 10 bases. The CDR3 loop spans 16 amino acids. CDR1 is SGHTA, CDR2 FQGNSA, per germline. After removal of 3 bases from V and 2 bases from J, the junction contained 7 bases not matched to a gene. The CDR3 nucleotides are TGTGCCAGCAGCTTGAGTAGCGGGAGGACCCCCTACGAGCAGTACTTC. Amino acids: CASSLSSGRTPYEQYF. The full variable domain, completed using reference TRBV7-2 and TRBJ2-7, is GAGVSQSPSNKVTEKGKDVELRCDPISGHTALYWYRQSLGQGLEFLIYFQGNSAPDKSGLPSDRFSAERTGGSVSTLTIQRTQQEDSAVYLCASSLSSGRTPYEQYFGPGTRLTVT.

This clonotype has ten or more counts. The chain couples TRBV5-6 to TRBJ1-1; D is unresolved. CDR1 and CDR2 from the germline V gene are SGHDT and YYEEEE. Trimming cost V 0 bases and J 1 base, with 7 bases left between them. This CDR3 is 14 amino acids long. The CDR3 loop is CASSLEHRNTEAFF. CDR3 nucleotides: TGTGCCAGCAGCTTGGAACATCGGAACACTGAAGCTTTCTTT.

This chain's CDR3 is CASSHLAGGNNEQFF. CDR3 coding DNA: TGCGCCAGCAGCCATTTAGCGGGAGGGAACAATGAGCAGTTCTTC. The rearrangement links TRBV4-3 to TRBJ2-1; 11 bases are a match to TRBD2. V was clipped by 3 bases and J by 5 bases; unmatched bases: 3. This CDR3 spans 15 amino acids. Germline assignment: CDR1 LGHNA and CDR2 YSLEER.

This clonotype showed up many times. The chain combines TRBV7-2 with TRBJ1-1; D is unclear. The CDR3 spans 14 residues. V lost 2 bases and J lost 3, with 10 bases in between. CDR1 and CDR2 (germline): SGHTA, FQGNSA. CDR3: CASSLQAQDTEAFF. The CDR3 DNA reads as TGTGCCAGCAGCTTACAGGCCCAGGACACTGAAGCTTTCTTT. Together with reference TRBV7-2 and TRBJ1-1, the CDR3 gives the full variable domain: GAGVSQSPSNKVTEKGKDVELRCDPISGHTALYWYRQSLGQGLEFLIYFQGNSAPDKSGLPSDRFSAERTGGSVSTLTIQRTQQEDSAVYLCASSLQAQDTEAFFGQGTRLTVV.

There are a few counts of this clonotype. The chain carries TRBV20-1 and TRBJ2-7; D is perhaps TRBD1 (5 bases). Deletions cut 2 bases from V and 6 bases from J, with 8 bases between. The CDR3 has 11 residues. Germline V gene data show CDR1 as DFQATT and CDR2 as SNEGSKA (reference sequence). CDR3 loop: CSARRTSEQYF. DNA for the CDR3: TGCAGTGCTAGAAGGACAAGCGAGCAGTACTTC.